Sequencing of this T cell receptor beta chain was carried out in a study of Graves' ophthalmopathy and Graves' hyperthyroidism. Background on the study: The collection of peripheral blood took place at initial diagnosis, before any treatment.

Excluded: other autoimmune disease, uncontrolled infection, pregnancy or lactation. Isolation of PBMCs was performed using 9.5 to 10 ml of fresh peripheral blood. TCR beta CDR3 amplification used RNA transcripts. Following a first-round RT-PCR that used HTBI primers, a second-round multiplex PCR was carried out. TCRdb reprocessed the multiplex PCR reads via MiXCR and lists one record per CDR3 protein. The repertoire holds almost 750,000 distinct CDR3 sequences, with around 40% as singletons. This CDR3 is 13 amino acids long. V was clipped by 4 bases and J by 2 bases, with 9 bases between them. Germline assignment: CDR1 SGHVS and CDR2 FQNEAQ. This clonotype was recorded many times. Its antigen remains unknown. Study conclusions and caveats: Most thyroid clonotypes expanded beyond 0.001 frequency were also found in blood.

Specimen: peripheral blood. This chain connects TRBV7-8 to TRBJ2-7; no clear D. The sequence was obtained from an adult man with Graves' ophthalmopathy. The DNA for the CDR3 is TGTGCCAGCAGCTCGCAAGGGCCCTACGAGCAGTACTTC. Its translation is CASSSQGPYEQYF.